One T cell receptor (beta chain) is described in this entry. In the study's own analysis: Reference gene primers were amplified, and this amplification served to estimate nucleated cell counts. Method: immunoSEQ multiplex PCR; TCRdb's copy keeps in-frame clones and lacks some. Clone size and V and J calls were adopted from that table, with D and trimming inferred from the DNA. The sample shows over 85,000 clones, roughly 80% of them seen only once. This entry comes from a study of blood T cell repertoires in COVID-19. Study as a whole: From the United States, Italy and Spain came samples of acute and convalescent COVID-19. PBMCs, B-cell-depleted T cells, or T cells were the source of the cDNA or gDNA that made up the material.

The germline V and J ends were trimmed by 2 bases and 7 bases, with 12 bases remaining between them. The CDR3 has 13 residues. CDR1 SGHDT and CDR2 YYEEEE come from the germline V gene. This rearrangement joins TRBV5-6 to TRBJ1-2, with D uncertain. Sequences were obtained from peripheral blood. The sequence was obtained from an older woman with acute or convalescent COVID-19. The CDR3 region has the DNA TGTGCCAGCAGCTTAACGGGATTTGCTGGCTACACCTTC. Translated: CASSLTGFAGYTF.